What follows describes a single T cell receptor beta chain. The data derive from a study of T-cell memory formation after mild COVID-19. CDR3 length equals 13 residues. Looked up from germline, CDR1 is MNHEY and CDR2 is SVGAGI. Trimming left V 0 bases short and J 4 bases short, with 7 bases between. TCRdb itself ran the 5' RACE reads through MiXCR, one entry per CDR3 protein. This sample has about 400,000 distinct CDR3 sequences, with under 25% found just once. This chain links TRBV6-5 with TRBJ2-7; tentatively, D is TRBD2 (5 bases). The clonotype was recovered from an adult woman who had mild COVID-19 (a few samples of this study predate the infection). Cell type and time point are not known. The material sequenced was PBMCs or a T cell subset sorted from them (not recorded which). CDR3 protein: CASSYSTGYEQYF. In DNA, the CDR3 is TGTGCCAGCAGTTACTCGACGGGATACGAGCAGTACTTC.